The 23 T cell receptor beta chains below all came from one sample that was sequenced in a study of T cells in Graves' hyperthyroidism and ophthalmopathy. TCR beta CDR3 regions were amplified from RNA transcripts. The study used the HTBI primer set for a first-round RT-PCR of the TCR CDR3. A single record per CDR3 protein comes from TCRdb applying MiXCR to the multiplex PCR reads. This sample has around 240,000 distinct CDR3 sequences, with roughly 17% found just once. Sequencing was performed on blood. The receptor set was obtained from a woman between 18 and 29 years old with Graves' ophthalmopathy.

This clonotype was seen at least ten times. The V call is TRBV7-9, the J call TRBJ2-5; TRBD1 agrees at 8 bases. The V gene end was trimmed by 6 bases and the J gene end by 5 bases; junction bases not matched to a gene: 11. Germline-derived CDR1 and CDR2 are SEHNR and FQNEAQ (reference sequence). CDR3 size: 15 residues. As DNA, the CDR3 is TGTGCCAGCAGTTACCGACAGGGGTCGAACGAGACCCAGTACTTC. It codes for CASSYRQGSNETQYF.

In this sample, this clonotype turned up many times. The chain employs TRBV14 and TRBJ1-1; D is unresolved. CDR3 length equals 17 residues. CDR1 and CDR2 (germline): SGHDN, FVKESK. V lost 4 bases and J lost 3, with 21 bases in between. CDR3 nucleotides: TGTGCCAGCAGCCCCCGAGAGAGGGTACTAATGGACACTGAAGCTTTCTTT. Translation: CASSPRERVLMDTEAFF.

The CDR3 DNA sequence: TGTGCCAGCAGGGTAGACGGGGAGCTGTTTTTT. The encoded protein is CASRVDGELFF. J is TRBJ2-2 and V is TRBV6-4, with D unclear. V dropped 6 bases and J dropped 7 bases, with 6 bases sitting between them. The length of the CDR3 is 11 residues. CDR1 is MRHNA, CDR2 SNTAGT, per germline.

This clonotype has a handful of counts. The V gene is TRBV28, the J gene TRBJ1-5, with 11 bases fitting TRBD1. Trimming removed 6 bases from V and 7 bases from J; junction bases left unmatched: 14. The CDR3 sequence is 17 residues long. Germline CDR1 and CDR2: MDHEN and SYDVKM. The CDR3 sequence: CASRDSGTGGSRQPQHF. The DNA of the CDR3 is TGTGCCAGCAGAGATTCCGGGACAGGGGGAAGTCGGCAGCCCCAGCATTTT.

The V gene is TRBV28, the J gene TRBJ1-2; D gene uncertain. The CDR3 is made up of 13 amino acids. The ends were cut back, 5 bases at V and 6 bases at J, with 13 bases in the middle. Germline loops: CDR1 MDHEN, CDR2 SYDVKM. The chain's CDR3 is CASSLQHDNGYTF. The DNA for the CDR3 is TGTGCCAGCAGTCTCCAACACGACAATGGCTACACCTTC.

This clonotype was found many times. The V gene is TRBV19, the J gene TRBJ1-5; the D gene is possibly TRBD1 (6 bases). The CDR3 is 10 amino acids. The germline V and J ends were trimmed by 7 bases and 10 bases, with 8 bases remaining between them. Germline assignment: CDR1 LNHDA and CDR2 SQIVND (reference sequence). The chain's CDR3 is CASNRVPQHF. DNA for the CDR3: TGTGCCAGTAACAGGGTACCCCAGCATTTT. Together with reference TRBV19 and TRBJ1-5, the CDR3 gives the full variable domain: DGGITQSPKYLFRKEGQNVTLSCEQNLNHDAMYWYRQDPGQGLRLIYYSQIVNDFQKGDIAEGYSVSREKKESFPLTVTSAQKNPTAFYLCASNRVPQHFGDGTRLSIL.

The chain combines TRBV29-1 with TRBJ2-7; the match to TRBD2 covers 13 bases. Germline CDR1 is SQVTM and CDR2 is ANQGSEA. V was clipped by 6 bases and J by 0 bases; unmatched bases: 11. This CDR3 has 17 residues. CDR3 loop: CSVCLIGTSGNSYEQYF. The CDR3, as DNA: TGCAGCGTCTGTTTGATCGGGACTAGCGGGAACTCCTACGAGCAGTACTTC.

This clonotype appeared many times. The chain carries TRBV6-5 and TRBJ2-3, with D possibly TRBD2 on 5 matching bases. V was shortened by 0 bases and J by 0 bases, with 13 bases between the two germline ends. In germline, CDR1 is MNHEY, CDR2 SVGAGI. The CDR3 loop spans 17 amino acids. The CDR3 sequence: CASSYSEPAVSTDTQYF. As DNA, the CDR3 is TGTGCCAGCAGTTACTCGGAGCCAGCGGTGAGCACAGATACGCAGTATTTT.

This clonotype was seen once. V is TRBV28 and J is TRBJ2-7; 14 bases are a match to TRBD2. Germline loops: CDR1 MDHEN, CDR2 SYDVKM. The J segment lost 3 bases and the V segment lost 7 bases, leaving 17 bases of the junction unmatched. The CDR3 covers 19 residues. The CDR3 protein is CASNPTVRTSGGRIYEQYF. For the CDR3, the DNA is TGTGCCAGCAACCCAACGGTGAGGACTAGCGGGGGGCGCATCTACGAGCAGTACTTC.

The V gene is TRBV7-8, the J gene TRBJ2-7; TRBD2 is a possible D gene (6 bases). The CDR3 sequence is 17 residues long. CDR1 is SGHVS, CDR2 FQNEAQ, per germline. Trimming removed 3 bases at V and 3 bases at J, with 21 bases between. The CDR3 bases are TGTGCCAGCAGCTTCTTTGGTGGTGGTGATAGCGGCTACGAGCAGTACTTC. The encoded protein is CASSFFGGGDSGYEQYF. Using reference TRBV7-8 and TRBJ2-7 for the parts outside the CDR3, the full variable domain is GAGVSQSPRYKVAKRGQDVALRCDPISGHVSLFWYQQALGQGPEFLTYFQNEAQLDKSGLPSDRFFAERPEGSVSTLKIQRTQQEDSAVYLCASSFFGGGDSGYEQYFGPGTRLTVT.

V and J are TRBV11-2 and TRBJ2-1, with 10 bases that match TRBD2. There are 14 residues in the CDR3. J gave up 10 bases and V 5 bases, and 8 bases lay outside the gene matches. CDR1 is SGHAT, CDR2 FQNNGV, per germline. The CDR3 nucleotides are TGTGCCAGCAGCCTGCTAGCGGGAGACCGAGAGCAGTTCTTC. This translates into CASSLLAGDREQFF.

In nucleotides, the CDR3 is TGTGCCAGCAGCCACACTACCGGACACCCTGAAGCTTTCTTT. The encoded protein is CASSHTTGHPEAFF. This sequence joins TRBV3-1 and TRBJ1-1; maybe TRBD1 (5 bases). Germline-derived CDR1 and CDR2 are LGHDT and YNNKEL (reference sequence). V was cut by 3 bases and J by 6 bases, with 14 bases left in between. The CDR3 is 14 residues long.

About this clonotype itself: A read error may be the cause here, since a much bigger clone is one base away. The chain carries TRBV19 and TRBJ2-5; maybe TRBD2 (5 bases). Per germline, CDR1 LNHDA and CDR2 SQIVND (reference sequence). The V end lost 11 bases, the J end lost 7 bases, and 23 bases lay between the germline ends. The CDR3 sequence is 14 residues long. This chain's CDR3 is CAGTQRGTDRTQYF. The CDR3 DNA is TGTGCCGGTACCCAACGGGGTACCGACCGGACCCAGTACTTC.

At least ten counts were recorded for this clonotype. This chain connects TRBV7-6 to TRBJ2-1; 8 bases match TRBD2. The CDR3 is made up of 17 amino acids. The germline CDR1 and CDR2 sequences are SGHVS and FNYEAQ. Germline trimming cut 2 bases from V and 5 bases from J; bases unmatched to any gene: 11. CDR3 sequence (DNA): TGTGCCAGCAGCTTATGGCCAGGCGGGGGGCTGAACAATGAGCAGTTCTTC. It specifies CASSLWPGGGLNNEQFF.

This clonotype was detected many times. V gene TRBV24-1 combines with J gene TRBJ2-5, with 8 bases identical to TRBD2. The germline gives CDR1 KGHDR, CDR2 SFDVKD. This CDR3 region has 15 residues. The trim removed 9 bases at V and 4 bases at J, leaving 12 bases unmatched. The CDR3 spells CATSGTSDLRETQYF. DNA for the CDR3: TGTGCCACCTCCGGGACTAGTGACTTGAGAGAGACCCAGTACTTC.

This clonotype was observed at least ten times. This sequence joins TRBV15 and TRBJ1-3; 12 positions match TRBD1. Germline trimming cut 2 bases from V and 2 bases from J; bases unmatched to any gene: 7. Looked up from germline, CDR1 is LNHNV and CDR2 is YYDKDF (reference sequence). The CDR3 length is 18 residues. In DNA form, the CDR3 reads TGTGCCACCAGCAGAAACACCGGGACAGGGGGCCCTGGAAACACCATATATTTT. This translates into CATSRNTGTGGPGNTIYF.

The J gene is TRBJ2-7, the V gene TRBV9; 11 bases line up with TRBD2. Germline trimming cut 0 bases from V and 6 bases from J; bases unmatched to any gene: 14. CDR3 length: 18 residues. The V gene's germline CDR1 is SGDLS and CDR2 YYNGEE. The CDR3 nucleotides are TGTGCCAGCAGCGTAGGACTAGCGGGGCGACACTATGACGGCGAGCAGTACTTC. This sequence encodes CASSVGLAGRHYDGEQYF.

This clonotype was found many times. This chain joins TRBV24-1 and TRBJ1-2; perhaps TRBD1 as D (6 bases). Between the trimmed V and J ends, which lost 3 bases and 2 bases, there was a span of 12 bases. CDR3 length equals 15 residues. Germline V gene data show CDR1 as KGHDR and CDR2 as SFDVKD. For the CDR3, the DNA is TGTGCCACCAGTGATCCAGGGGCCTCAAACTATGGCTACACCTTC. This codes for CATSDPGASNYGYTF.

This clonotype was picked up many times. The rearrangement uses TRBV7-2 and TRBJ2-1, with 9 bases identical to TRBD2. CDR1 is SGHTA, CDR2 FQGNSA, per germline. The CDR3 extends over 17 amino acids. After removal of 0 bases from V and 2 bases from J, the junction contained 5 bases not matched to a gene. This CDR3 is CASSLAARLAAYNEQFF. CDR3 nucleotide sequence: TGTGCCAGCAGCTTAGCGGCGAGACTAGCGGCCTACAATGAGCAGTTCTTC.

This clonotype was found many times. The gene calls are TRBV6-5 and TRBJ1-1; 7 bases are a match to TRBD1. V lost 3 bases, J lost 2 bases, and 6 bases stayed unmatched. CDR1 is MNHEY and CDR2 is SVGAGI in the germline V gene. The CDR3 extends over 15 amino acids. CDR3 sequence: CASSYKGGTNTEAFF. In nucleotides, the CDR3 is TGTGCCAGCAGTTATAAAGGGGGCACCAACACTGAAGCTTTCTTT.

This clonotype was counted many times. The CDR3 nucleotides read TGTGCCAGCAGCTTCATACAAGGGGGCCTCACAGATACGCAGTATTTT. Translation gives CASSFIQGGLTDTQYF. V and J are TRBV5-6 and TRBJ2-3, with 7 bases fitting TRBD1. Germline assignment: CDR1 SGHDT and CDR2 YYEEEE. V was clipped by 2 bases and J by 2 bases; unmatched bases: 8. The CDR3 loop spans 16 amino acids.

This chain connects TRBV30 to TRBJ2-2; the match to TRBD2 covers 7 bases. This CDR3 is built from 14 residues. The V and J ends lost 7 bases and 1 base, in that order; junction bases with no gene match: 6. Germline V CDR1 and CDR2: GTSNPN, SVGIG (reference sequence). The CDR3 DNA sequence: TGTGCCTTCCCCGGCGGGAGGAACACCGGGGAGCTGTTTTTT. Protein product: CAFPGGRNTGELFF.

In this sample, this clonotype turned up many times. This chain connects TRBV30 to TRBJ2-7, with 7 positions matching TRBD1. CDR1 and CDR2 from the germline V gene are GTSNPN and SVGIG (reference sequence). J lost 4 bases, V lost 5 bases, and 5 bases had no gene match. The CDR3 spans 12 residues. The CDR3 bases are TGTGCCTGGCGCAGACAGGGTTACGAGCAGTACTTC. Its protein product is CAWRRQGYEQYF.